This TCR beta chain came from a study of cytomegalovirus exposure and HLA in healthy donors. Study information: Among about 179 million T cells, an earlier analysis found roughly 100 million unique TCR beta sequences.

The study ran its PCR with 60 Vbeta and 13 Jbeta primers. Sequenced by immunoSEQ multiplex PCR; TCRdb stores in-frame clones only, minus some. The sample records about 110,000 clones, around three quarters being singletons. This CDR3 has 15 amino acids. With 1 base removed from V and 7 bases from J, the gap between germline ends came to 14 bases. Germline V gene data show CDR1 as MDHEN and CDR2 as SYDVKM. This rearrangement joins TRBV28 to TRBJ1-5; perhaps TRBD1 as D (5 bases). The specimen was PBMCs. This receptor was identified in a woman aged 25 to 45 in good health and CMV-seronegative. CDR3 DNA: TGTGCCAGCAGTTTATTCGCCCCGCGGGGGCAGCCCCAGCATTTT. Its protein product is CASSLFAPRGQPQHF.